One sample yielded the 7 T cell receptor beta chains listed below, sequenced in a study of CD8 T cells in ankylosing spondylitis. Findings of the study overall: Among TCR beta sequences, a motif of eight highly homologous variants appeared characteristic of ankylosing spondylitis blood.

Antigens for these TCRs are unknown. TCRdb passed the 5' RACE reads through MiXCR, listing each CDR3 protein once. The sample lists approximately 220,000 distinct CDR3 sequences, around 20% occurring once. Sequencing was carried out using blood, either unsorted or a sorted T cell fraction (not recorded which). The origin of the receptors is a male donor with ankylosing spondylitis.

There are a few counts of this clonotype. The chain recombines TRBV27 with TRBJ1-5; TRBD1 agrees at 11 bases. The length of the CDR3 is 14 residues. V shed 4 bases and J 4 bases; nucleotides not matched to a gene: 0. CDR1 and CDR2 (germline): MNHEY, SMNVEV (reference sequence). The CDR3 DNA reads TGTGCCAGCAGTTGGGACAGGGGGAATCAGCCCCAGCATTTT. Translated, it gives CASSWDRGNQPQHF.

V usage is TRBV6-4 and J usage is TRBJ2-2, with 7 bases fitting TRBD2. The CDR3 is made up of 15 amino acids. CDR1 and CDR2 (germline): MRHNA, SNTAGT. J was trimmed by 3 bases and V by 5 bases; bases with no gene match: 6. The CDR3 loop reads CASSPAGEDTGELFF. The CDR3, as DNA: TGTGCCAGCAGTCCGGCGGGGGAGGACACCGGGGAGCTGTTTTTT.

This chain connects TRBV12-3 or TRBV12-4 to TRBJ1-2, with unresolved D. V shed 6 bases and J shed 3 bases, with 11 bases lying between them. This CDR3 spans 13 amino acids. CDR3 in DNA: TGTGCCAGCAGCCCCACGTTGTACTATGGCTACACCTTC. This gives the protein CASSPTLYYGYTF.

This clonotype was counted many times. The chain is built from TRBV4-3 and TRBJ2-1, with 10 bases lining up with TRBD2. The CDR3 has 17 amino acids. Germline V gene data show CDR1 as LGHNA and CDR2 as YSLEER. Trimming cost V 0 bases and J 3 bases; bases outside gene matches: 5. CDR3: CASSQDTASGSYNEQFF. The CDR3 region has the DNA TGCGCCAGCAGCCAAGATACTGCTAGCGGGAGCTACAATGAGCAGTTCTTC.

The chain links TRBV20-1 to TRBJ2-2; 13 nucleotides match TRBD2. The CDR3 is made up of 14 amino acids. J gave up 8 bases and V 4 bases, and 4 bases lay outside the gene matches. Germline V lookup: CDR1 DFQATT, CDR2 SNEGSKA (reference sequence). The CDR3 DNA is TGCAGTGCTACTACTAGCGGGGGGGCTGGGGAGCTGTTTTTT. Translation: CSATTSGGAGELFF.

The chain carries TRBV7-8 and TRBJ2-5; 8 bases are shared with TRBD2. Trimming took 1 base from V and 5 from J; bases not matched to a gene: 12. Germline V lookup: CDR1 SGHVS, CDR2 FQNEAQ. The CDR3 contains 17 residues. CDR3 nucleotides: TGTGCCAGCAGCTTAGGGGTTAGCGGGGCGGTCCTTGAGACCCAGTACTTC. Its translation: CASSLGVSGAVLETQYF.

This clonotype was observed a few times. The chain recombines TRBV12-3 or TRBV12-4 with TRBJ2-1, with 7 bases lining up with TRBD1. The V gene end was trimmed by 7 bases and the J gene end by 4 bases; junction bases not matched to a gene: 7. The CDR3 runs to 14 residues. The CDR3 is CASTLTGLYNEQFF. The CDR3 DNA follows: TGTGCCAGCACGCTGACAGGGCTTTACAATGAGCAGTTCTTC.